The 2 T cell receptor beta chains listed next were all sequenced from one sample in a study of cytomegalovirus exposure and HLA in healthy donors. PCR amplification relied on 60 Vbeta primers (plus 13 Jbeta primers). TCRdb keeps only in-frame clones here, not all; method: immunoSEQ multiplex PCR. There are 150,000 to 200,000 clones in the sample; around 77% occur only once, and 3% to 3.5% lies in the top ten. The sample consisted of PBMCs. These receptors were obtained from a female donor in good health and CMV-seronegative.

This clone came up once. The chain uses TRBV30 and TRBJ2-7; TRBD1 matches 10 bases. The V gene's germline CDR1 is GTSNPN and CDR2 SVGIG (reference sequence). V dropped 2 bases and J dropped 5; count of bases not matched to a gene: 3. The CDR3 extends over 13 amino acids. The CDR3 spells CAWSQTGGHEQYF. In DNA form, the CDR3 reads TGTGCCTGGAGTCAGACAGGGGGCCACGAGCAGTACTTC.

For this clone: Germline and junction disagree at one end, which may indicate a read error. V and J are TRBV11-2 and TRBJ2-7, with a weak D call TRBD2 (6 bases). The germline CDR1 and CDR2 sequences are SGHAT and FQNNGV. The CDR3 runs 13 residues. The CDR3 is CASSSLERRGPDF. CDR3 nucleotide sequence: TGTGCCAGCAGCTCGTTAGAGAGGAGGGGCCCTGATTTC.